The 14 T cell receptor beta chains below come from one sample, sequenced in a study of blood T cell repertoires in COVID-19. Here immunoSEQ multiplex PCR was the method, and the copy in TCRdb shows in-frame clones only, minus some. The table lists some 220,000 clones, roughly four fifths of them singletons. The specimen sequenced was peripheral blood. The receptors shown here come from a woman aged 25 to 39 who had recovered from COVID-19.

The gene calls are TRBV4-1 and TRBJ1-1, with 11 bases matching TRBD1. Germline V gene lookup returns CDR1 MGHRA and CDR2 YSYEKL. This CDR3 is built from 17 residues. The V gene end was trimmed by 0 bases and the J gene end by 4 bases; junction bases not matched to a gene: 7. CDR3 sequence reads: CASSQDLTGTGGTEAFF. The CDR3 nucleotides are TGCGCCAGCAGCCAAGATTTAACCGGGACAGGGGGCACTGAAGCTTTCTTT.

The V and J genes are TRBV29-1 and TRBJ2-1, with 10 bases identical to TRBD2. The CDR3 extends over 15 amino acids. The ends lost 6 bases at V and 3 bases at J; junction bases unmatched: 8. Germline lookup yields CDR1 SQVTM and CDR2 ANQGSEA. CDR3 residues: CSVTEREGFYNEQFF. As DNA, the CDR3 is TGCAGCGTCACGGAGCGGGAGGGCTTCTACAATGAGCAGTTCTTC.

CDR3 residues: CATSDLHGQGATDTQYF. CDR3 nucleotide sequence: TGTGCCACCAGTGATTTGCATGGTCAGGGGGCCACAGATACGCAGTATTTT. The rearrangement uses TRBV24-1 and TRBJ2-3; 8 positions agree with TRBD1. This CDR3 contains 17 residues. The V gene's germline CDR1 is KGHDR and CDR2 SFDVKD. The J segment lost 2 bases and the V segment lost 0 bases, leaving 6 bases of the junction unmatched.

The gene calls are TRBV10-1 and TRBJ2-3; 11 positions agree with TRBD2. Germline V gives CDR1 WNHNN, CDR2 SYGVQD (reference sequence). V was clipped by 5 bases and J by 5 bases; unmatched bases: 6. The length of the CDR3 is 15 residues. The CDR3 loop reads CASSKLAGVGDTQYF. As DNA, the CDR3 is TGCGCCAGCAGTAAACTAGCGGGAGTTGGAGATACGCAGTATTTT.

The V gene is TRBV9, the J gene TRBJ1-1, with 7 bases aligning to TRBD1. The CDR3 is made up of 16 amino acids. V was pared by 4 bases and J by 0 bases, with 9 bases of the junction left unmatched. CDR1 is SGDLS and CDR2 is YYNGEE in the germline V gene. The CDR3 here is CASSRGQTGMNTEAFF. The DNA for the CDR3 is TGTGCCAGCAGCCGGGGACAGACGGGGATGAACACTGAAGCTTTCTTT.

This sequence joins TRBV27 and TRBJ1-6, with TRBD1 matching over 8 bases. CDR3 size: 16 residues. Germline V lookup: CDR1 MNHEY, CDR2 SMNVEV (reference sequence). The J segment lost 10 bases and the V segment lost 3 bases, leaving 11 bases of the junction unmatched. The CDR3 DNA reads TGTGCCAGCAGTTTTGACGGGACAGGTAGTAGGTCACCCCTCCACTTT. The encoded protein is CASSFDGTGSRSPLHF.

The chain has TRBV5-1 and TRBJ2-7; D remains unclear. The ends were cut back, 3 bases at V and 4 bases at J, with 11 bases in the middle. Per germline, CDR1 SGHRS and CDR2 YFSETQ. This CDR3 spans 13 amino acids. The CDR3: CASSSNHNYEQYF. The DNA for the CDR3 is TGCGCCAGCAGCTCGAACCACAATTACGAGCAGTACTTC.

This clone was counted only a few times. The gene calls are TRBV28 and TRBJ1-1; 10 bases are a match to TRBD1. The CDR3 covers 15 residues. CDR1 and CDR2 (germline): MDHEN, SYDVKM. After removal of 5 bases from V and 6 bases from J, the junction contained 9 bases not matched to a gene. CDR3 bases: TGTGCCAGCAGTGACCGGACAGGGGGTTATGCTGAAGCTTTCTTT. Its translation: CASSDRTGGYAEAFF.

The chain combines TRBV9 with TRBJ2-1, with unresolved D. V dropped 3 bases and J dropped 5 bases, with 3 bases sitting between them. The CDR3 consists of 11 residues. Germline values: CDR1 SGDLS, CDR2 YYNGEE. CDR3 sequence: CASSADNEQFF. In DNA form, the CDR3 reads TGTGCCAGCAGCGCCGACAATGAGCAGTTCTTC.

This chain joins TRBV6-5 and TRBJ2-7, with a tentative D call TRBD2 (6 bases). Germline assignment: CDR1 MNHEY and CDR2 SVGAGI. This CDR3 contains 15 residues. Trimming stripped 2 bases from V and 0 bases from J, with 11 bases between. This CDR3 is CASSYVSGSSYEQYF. The CDR3 bases are TGTGCCAGCAGTTACGTTTCCGGGAGCTCCTACGAGCAGTACTTC.

The rearrangement links TRBV28 to TRBJ2-5, with 7 bases matching TRBD1. There are 13 residues in the CDR3. With 6 bases clipped from V and 5 bases from J, the junction kept 6 bases outside the gene matches. Germline values: CDR1 MDHEN, CDR2 SYDVKM. The CDR3 DNA is TGTGCCAGCAGGTTCGGGACAGCCGAGACCCAGTACTTC. This gives the protein CASRFGTAETQYF.

The V gene is TRBV19, the J gene TRBJ2-1; 7 bases map to TRBD2. The germline V gene encodes CDR1 LNHDA and CDR2 SQIVND (reference sequence). The CDR3 is 17 residues long. Trimming took 0 bases from V and 8 from J; bases not matched to a gene: 13. CDR3 coding DNA: TGTGCCAGTAGTATAGATCTGGGCGGGAGCAAGGTGGATGAGCAGTTCTTC. It encodes CASSIDLGGSKVDEQFF.

The chain recombines TRBV5-4 with TRBJ1-3; tentatively, D is TRBD1 (6 bases). The V and J ends lost 5 bases and 2 bases respectively, with 11 bases between them. Per germline, CDR1 SGHNT and CDR2 YYREEE (reference sequence). This CDR3 region has 14 residues. Here the CDR3 DNA reads TGTGCCAGCAGGTTACAGGGAGCTGGAAACACCATATATTTT. This codes for CASRLQGAGNTIYF.

The DNA of the CDR3 is TGTGCCAGCAGCCCCGGGGTCTCCTACGAGCAGTACTTC. Its protein is CASSPGVSYEQYF. The J gene is TRBJ2-7, the V gene TRBV7-3; weak D call: TRBD2 (5 bases). CDR3 length: 13 amino acids. Trimming pared 5 bases from V and 0 bases from J, leaving 8 bases between. The V gene's germline CDR1 is SGHTA and CDR2 FQGTGA. Full variable domain (rest looked up from reference TRBV7-3 and TRBJ2-7): GAGVSQTPSNKVTEKGKYVELRCDPISGHTALYWYRQSLGQGPEFLIYFQGTGAADDSGLPNDRFFAVRPEGSVSTLKIQRTERGDSAVYLCASSPGVSYEQYFGPGTRLTVT.